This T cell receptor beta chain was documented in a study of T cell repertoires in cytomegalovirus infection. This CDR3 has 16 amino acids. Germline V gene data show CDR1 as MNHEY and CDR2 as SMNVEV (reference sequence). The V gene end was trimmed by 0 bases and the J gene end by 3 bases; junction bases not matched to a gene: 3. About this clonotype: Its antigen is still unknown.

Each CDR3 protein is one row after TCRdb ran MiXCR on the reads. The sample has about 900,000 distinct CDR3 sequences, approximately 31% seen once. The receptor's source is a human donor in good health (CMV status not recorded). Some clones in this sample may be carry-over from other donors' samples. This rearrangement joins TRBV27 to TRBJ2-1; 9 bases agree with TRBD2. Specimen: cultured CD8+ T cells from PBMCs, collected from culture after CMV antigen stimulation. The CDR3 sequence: CASSLSWRGGYNEQFF. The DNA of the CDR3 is TGTGCCAGCAGTTTATCTTGGCGGGGGGGCTACAATGAGCAGTTCTTC.